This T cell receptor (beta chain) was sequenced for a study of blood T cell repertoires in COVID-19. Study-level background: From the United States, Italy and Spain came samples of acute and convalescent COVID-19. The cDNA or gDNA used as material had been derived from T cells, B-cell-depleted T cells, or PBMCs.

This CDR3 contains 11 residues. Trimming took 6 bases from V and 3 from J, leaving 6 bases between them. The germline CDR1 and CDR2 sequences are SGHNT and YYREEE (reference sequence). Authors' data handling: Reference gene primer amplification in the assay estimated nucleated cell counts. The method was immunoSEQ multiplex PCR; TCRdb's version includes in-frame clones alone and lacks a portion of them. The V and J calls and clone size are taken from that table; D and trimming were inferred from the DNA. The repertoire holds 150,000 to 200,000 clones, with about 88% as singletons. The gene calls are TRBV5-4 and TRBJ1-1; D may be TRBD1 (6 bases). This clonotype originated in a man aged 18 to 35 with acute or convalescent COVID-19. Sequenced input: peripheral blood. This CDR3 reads CASTGDTEAFF. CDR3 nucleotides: TGTGCCAGCACAGGGGACACTGAAGCTTTCTTT. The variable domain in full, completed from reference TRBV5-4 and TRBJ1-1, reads ETGVTQSPTHLIKTRGQQVTLRCSSQSGHNTVSWYQQALGQGPQFIFQYYREEENGRGNFPPRFSGLQFPNYSSELNVNALELDDSALYLCASTGDTEAFFGQGTRLTVV.